This T cell receptor (beta chain) was retrieved from a study of blood T cell repertoires in COVID-19 (TCRdb year 2020). Regarding the study in general: The collaborator samples originated in the United States, Italy and Spain and spanned the acute and convalescent phases of COVID-19. Where available, HLA class I and class II types were obtained from metadata supplied by the sample provider rather than from assay-based typing. The material from the prospective study consisted of cDNA or gDNA derived from T cells, B-cell-depleted T cells, or PBMCs. A freely available public database, intended as a resource for researchers studying the immune response to SARS-CoV-2, is where the repertoires were released. Sample metadata almost always included a de-identified subject ID, COVID-19 status, age in years and sex. Samples were obtained from the ongoing ImmuneRACE study (first 160 participants) and from about 1,300 subjects provided by 6 global collaborators. Deeply sampled blood TCRbeta repertoires from subjects exposed to, actively infected with, or recovered from COVID-19 were included in the dataset.

Collaborating institutions collected whole blood in K2EDTA tubes following their own protocols. For TCRbeta analysis, collaborators shipped samples in one of three forms: frozen whole blood, isolated PBMCs, or DNA extracted from either of those sample types. The immunoSEQ Assay, a bias-controlled multiplex PCR, was used to amplify TCRbeta CDR3 regions from genomic DNA. In the paper's pipeline: The number of nucleated cells in each sample was estimated from the amplification of reference gene primers within the assay. To quantify the absolute abundance of each unique TCRbeta CDR3 rearrangement, sequence reads were collapsed and filtered. For each sample, productive Simpson clonality was calculated as the square root of Simpson's diversity index over productive rearrangements. TCRdb re-hosts the immuneACCESS table, in-frame sequences only. Its copies lack some clones; in the studies checked, an unresolved V gene accounts for under half of them, and the cause for the rest is not known. The DNA gave D and trimming, while V, J and clone size come from that table. In all, the sample holds roughly 140,000 clones, and approximately 88% of those were seen once. The ten biggest clones cover 1.5% to 2% of the sample.

Via the germline V gene, CDR1 is KGHSH and CDR2 LQKENI. The CDR3 numbers 14 residues from cysteine through phenylalanine. Just the 42-base CDR3 DNA is kept, in frame starting at base 1. V is cut by 6 bases and J by 5 bases, and the space between the germline ends is 16 bases. Overall study outcomes, separate from this receptor: How much clinical and demographic metadata was included differed by source and by participant, and the metadata was provided uncurated.

In the case of this clone: The clone's antigen remains unknown. No quality values exist for individual bases; no much larger clone is one base distant.

Input material: peripheral blood. The chain is assembled from TRBV18 and TRBJ2-5; the best D guess is TRBD2, with 5 bases matching. This clonotype was sampled from a man between 65 and 85 years old with acute or convalescent COVID-19. The CDR3 region reads CASSPTSGEETQYF. DNA sequence: TGTGCCAGCTCGCCCACCTCCGGGGAGGAGACCCAGTACTTC.